The clone carrying this T cell receptor (beta chain) appeared many times. Its antigen is not known. This entry is derived from a study of T cells after yellow fever vaccination. Study information: SMART-Seq v4 Ultra Low Input prepared libraries from low-cell fractions. Study-wide points: Booster sampling recovered most clones from primary vaccination (approximately 96% CD4, roughly 88% CD8). Few clonotypes appeared in both CD4 and CD8 compartments.

UMIs were added to TCR cDNA along with a universal primer site when it was made by 5'RACE template switching. TCRdb used MiXCR to reprocess the 5' RACE reads, holding one entry per CDR3 protein. The sample records about 150,000 distinct CDR3 sequences, about 6.2% being singletons. Germline values: CDR1 MDHEN, CDR2 SYDVKM. V was pared by 6 bases and J by 4 bases, with 7 bases of the junction left unmatched. The CDR3 sequence is 16 residues long. The gene calls are TRBV28 and TRBJ2-3; 13 bases line up with TRBD2. The sequence was collected from a man aged 25 to 40 who received the YFV17D yellow fever vaccine. Specimen: CD4+ T cells sorted from PBMCs, collected 10 days after the yellow fever booster vaccination. Here the CDR3 reads CASRAPGLAGPDTQYF. Here the CDR3 DNA reads TGTGCCAGCAGAGCCCCGGGACTAGCGGGACCAGATACGCAGTATTTT.